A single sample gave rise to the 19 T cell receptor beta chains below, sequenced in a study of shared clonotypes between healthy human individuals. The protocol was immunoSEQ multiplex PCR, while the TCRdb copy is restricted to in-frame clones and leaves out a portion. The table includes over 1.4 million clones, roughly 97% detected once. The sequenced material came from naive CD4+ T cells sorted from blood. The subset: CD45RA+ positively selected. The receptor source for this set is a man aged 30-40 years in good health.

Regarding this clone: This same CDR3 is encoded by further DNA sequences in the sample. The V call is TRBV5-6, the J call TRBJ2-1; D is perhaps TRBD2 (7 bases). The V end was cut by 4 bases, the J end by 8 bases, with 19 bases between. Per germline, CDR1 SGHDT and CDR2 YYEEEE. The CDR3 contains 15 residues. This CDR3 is CASSPGRRGGDEQFF. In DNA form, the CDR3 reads TGTGCCAGCAGCCCGGGTCGGAGGGGGGGGGATGAGCAGTTCTTC. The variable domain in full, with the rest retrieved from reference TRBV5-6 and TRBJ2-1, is DAGVTQSPTHLIKTRGQQVTLRCSPKSGHDTVSWYQQALGQGPQFIFQYYEEEERQRGNFPDRFSGHQFPNYSSELNVNALLLGDSALYLCASSPGRRGGDEQFFGPGTRLTVL.

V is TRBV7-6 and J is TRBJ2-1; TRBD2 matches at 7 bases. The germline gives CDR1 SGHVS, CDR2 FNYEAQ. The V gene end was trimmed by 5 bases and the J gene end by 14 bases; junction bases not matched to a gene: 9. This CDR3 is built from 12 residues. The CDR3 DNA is TGTGCCAGCAGCCTGGACGCGGGGGAAAAGTTCTTC. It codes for CASSLDAGEKFF.

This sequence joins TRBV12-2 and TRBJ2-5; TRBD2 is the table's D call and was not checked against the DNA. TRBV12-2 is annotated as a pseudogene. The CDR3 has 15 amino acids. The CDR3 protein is CASRLVRTSDETQYF. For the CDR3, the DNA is TGTGCAAGTCGCTTAGTTAGGACTAGCGATGAGACCCAGTACTTC.

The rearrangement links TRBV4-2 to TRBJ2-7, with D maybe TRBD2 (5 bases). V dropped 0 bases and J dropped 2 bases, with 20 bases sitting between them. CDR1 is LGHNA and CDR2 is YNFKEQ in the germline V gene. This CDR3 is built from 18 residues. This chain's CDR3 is CASSQDSGAHYSAYEQYF. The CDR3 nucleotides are TGTGCCAGCAGCCAAGATTCAGGTGCCCACTATAGCGCCTACGAGCAGTACTTC.

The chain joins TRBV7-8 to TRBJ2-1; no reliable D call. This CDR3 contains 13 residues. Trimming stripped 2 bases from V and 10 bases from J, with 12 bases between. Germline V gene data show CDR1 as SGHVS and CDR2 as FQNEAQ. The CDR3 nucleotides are TGTGCCAGCAGCTTAAAGAGAGGACGGGAGCAGTTCTTC. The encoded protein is CASSLKRGREQFF.

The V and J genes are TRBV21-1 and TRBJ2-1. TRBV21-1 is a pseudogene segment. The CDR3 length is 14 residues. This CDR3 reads CASSNHTVGNEQFF. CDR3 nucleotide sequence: TGTGCCAGCAGCAACCACACGGTCGGCAATGAGCAGTTCTTC.

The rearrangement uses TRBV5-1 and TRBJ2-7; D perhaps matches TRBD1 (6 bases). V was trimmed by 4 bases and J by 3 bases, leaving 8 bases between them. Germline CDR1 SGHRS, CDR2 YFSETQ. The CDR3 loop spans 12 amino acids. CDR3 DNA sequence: TGCGCCAGCAGCGAGGGGGTCTACGAGCAGTACTTC. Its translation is CASSEGVYEQYF.

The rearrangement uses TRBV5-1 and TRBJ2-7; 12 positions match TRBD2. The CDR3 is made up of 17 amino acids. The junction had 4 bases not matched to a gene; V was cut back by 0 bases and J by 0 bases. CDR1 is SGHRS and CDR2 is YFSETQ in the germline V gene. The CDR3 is CASSLDLTSGSSYEQYF. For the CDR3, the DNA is TGCGCCAGCAGCTTGGATTTGACTAGCGGGAGCTCCTACGAGCAGTACTTC.

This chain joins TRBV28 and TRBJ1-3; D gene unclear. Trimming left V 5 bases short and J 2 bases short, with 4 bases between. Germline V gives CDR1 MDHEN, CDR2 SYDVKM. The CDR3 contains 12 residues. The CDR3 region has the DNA TGTGCCAGCAGTATCGCTGGAAACACCATATATTTT. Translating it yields CASSIAGNTIYF.

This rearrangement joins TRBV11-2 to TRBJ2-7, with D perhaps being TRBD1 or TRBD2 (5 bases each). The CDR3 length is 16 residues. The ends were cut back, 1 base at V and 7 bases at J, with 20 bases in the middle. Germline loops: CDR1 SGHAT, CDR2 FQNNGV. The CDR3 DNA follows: TGTGCCAGCAGCTTAGTAAGGGGACCTATACTACGGGAGCAGTACTTC. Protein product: CASSLVRGPILREQYF.

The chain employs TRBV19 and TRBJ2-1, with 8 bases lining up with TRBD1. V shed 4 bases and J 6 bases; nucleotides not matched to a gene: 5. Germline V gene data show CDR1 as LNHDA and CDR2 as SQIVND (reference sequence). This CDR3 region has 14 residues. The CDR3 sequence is CASSRTGNSNEQFF. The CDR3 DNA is TGTGCCAGTAGTAGGACAGGGAATAGCAATGAGCAGTTCTTC.

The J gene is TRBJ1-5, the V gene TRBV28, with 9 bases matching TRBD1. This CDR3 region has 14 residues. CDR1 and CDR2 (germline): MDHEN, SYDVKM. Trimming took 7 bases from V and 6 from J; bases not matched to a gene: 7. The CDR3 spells CASIVQGASQPQHF. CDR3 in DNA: TGTGCCAGCATAGTACAGGGGGCTTCTCAGCCCCAGCATTTT. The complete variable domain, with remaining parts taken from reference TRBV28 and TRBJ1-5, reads DVKVTQSSRYLVKRTGEKVFLECVQDMDHENMFWYRQDPGLGLRLIYFSYDVKMKEKGDIPEGYSVSREKKERFSLILESASTNQTSMYLCASIVQGASQPQHFGDGTRLSIL.

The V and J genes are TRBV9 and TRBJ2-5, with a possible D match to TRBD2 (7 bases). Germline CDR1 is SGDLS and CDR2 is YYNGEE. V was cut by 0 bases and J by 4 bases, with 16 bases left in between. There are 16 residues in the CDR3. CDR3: CASSVGGRGEGETQYF. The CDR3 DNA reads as TGTGCCAGCAGCGTAGGGGGGAGGGGGGAAGGAGAGACCCAGTACTTC.

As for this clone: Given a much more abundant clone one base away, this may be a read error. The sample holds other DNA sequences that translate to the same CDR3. For the CDR3, the DNA is TGCGCCAGCAGCTGGGGAGAGACCCAGTACTTC. This codes for CASSWGETQYF. The chain is built from TRBV5-1 and TRBJ2-5; D not resolved. Between the trimmed V and J ends, which lost 3 bases and 4 bases, there was a span of 4 bases. The CDR3 sequence is 11 residues long. CDR1 is SGHRS, CDR2 YFSETQ, per germline.

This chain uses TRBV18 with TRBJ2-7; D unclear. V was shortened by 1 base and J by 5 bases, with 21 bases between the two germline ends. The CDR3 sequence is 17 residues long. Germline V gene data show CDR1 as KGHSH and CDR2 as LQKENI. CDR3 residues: CASSPQGRAIDADEQYF. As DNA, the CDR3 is TGTGCCAGCTCACCACAAGGGCGCGCGATCGATGCCGACGAGCAGTACTTC.

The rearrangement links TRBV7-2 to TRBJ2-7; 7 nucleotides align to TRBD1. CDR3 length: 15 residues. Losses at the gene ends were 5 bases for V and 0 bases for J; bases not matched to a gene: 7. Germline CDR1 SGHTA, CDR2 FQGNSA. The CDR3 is CASSRTGQSSYEQYF. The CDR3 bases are TGTGCCAGCAGCCGGACGGGACAGAGCTCCTACGAGCAGTACTTC.

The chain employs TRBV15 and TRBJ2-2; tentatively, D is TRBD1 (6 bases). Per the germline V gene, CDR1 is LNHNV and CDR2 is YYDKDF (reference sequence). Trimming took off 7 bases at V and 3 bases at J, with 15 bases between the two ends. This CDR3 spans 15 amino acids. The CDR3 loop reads CATTPNRADTGELFF. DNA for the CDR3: TGTGCCACCACCCCGAACAGGGCTGACACCGGGGAGCTGTTTTTT.

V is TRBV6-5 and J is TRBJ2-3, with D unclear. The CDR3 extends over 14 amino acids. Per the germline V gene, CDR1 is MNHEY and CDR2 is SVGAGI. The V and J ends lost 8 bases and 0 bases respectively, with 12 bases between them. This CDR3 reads CASQPGSSTDTQYF. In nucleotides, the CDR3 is TGTGCCAGCCAGCCAGGCTCTAGCACAGATACGCAGTATTTT.

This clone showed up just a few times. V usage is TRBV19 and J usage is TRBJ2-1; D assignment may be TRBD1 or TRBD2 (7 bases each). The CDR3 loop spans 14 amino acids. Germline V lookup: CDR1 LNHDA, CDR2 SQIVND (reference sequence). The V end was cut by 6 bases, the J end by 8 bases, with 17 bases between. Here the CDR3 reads CASSRGRAFDEQFF. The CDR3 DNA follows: TGTGCCAGTAGCAGGGGGAGGGCCTTTGATGAGCAGTTCTTC.